This TCR beta chain originates from a study of CD8+ T cells in alopecia areata. Study background: The duration of tofacitinib was 6 to 18 months, with 6 months off drug afterward. Study-wide points: Sharing of TCR sequences between patients (possibly for HLA-related reasons) was less clear than in mice. Affected scalp, especially in alopecia totalis/universalis, had a higher clonality than normal scalp did.

It was from alopecia areata patients that lesional scalp punch biopsies and peripheral blood were collected. The germline CDR1 and CDR2 sequences are SNHLY and FYNNEI. The CDR3 length is 13 residues. Trimming shortened V by 2 bases and J by 7 bases, and 11 bases separated the two germline ends. As concerns this clone: Antigen specificity is unknown.

Sequencing templates came from extracted RNA that was reverse transcribed into cDNA. Generated by immunoSEQ multiplex PCR, the TCRdb table keeps only in-frame clones and is missing some. The data show 140,000 to 150,000 clones, about 60% seen once. This clonotype was obtained from a human donor with alopecia areata. V gene TRBV2 combines with J gene TRBJ2-5, with D possibly matching TRBD1 (6 bases). Sample: CD4+ T cells sorted from blood, taken at week 0. In nucleotides, the CDR3 is TGTGCCAGCAGTGAAATAGAAGGGGGGACCCAGTACTTC. It specifies CASSEIEGGTQYF.